This T cell receptor beta chain came from a study of blood T cell repertoires in COVID-19. Libraries were prepared by immunoSEQ multiplex PCR; TCRdb keeps only in-frame clonotypes and omits some of them. The sample holds roughly 190,000 clones; 82% are singletons and the top ten take about 7.8%. CDR1 and CDR2 (germline): MNHNS, SASEGT. The CDR3 is 16 amino acids. The V and J ends lost 4 bases and 2 bases respectively, with 14 bases between them. This clone was seen a single time. The specimen was peripheral blood. The TCR sequence derives from a woman aged 55-70 years with COVID-19, enrolled during active disease. The chain links TRBV6-1 to TRBJ2-2; possible D gene TRBD1, 6 bases. The CDR3 nucleotides read TGTGCCAGCAGTGGGCGACAGGCCCAAAACACCGGGGAGCTGTTTTTT. Protein product: CASSGRQAQNTGELFF.